This is a list of T cell receptor beta chains from one sample in a study of T cell responses to AZD1222 COVID-19 vaccine. Only in-frame clones appear in the TCRdb table, and some are missing; sequencing was by immunoSEQ multiplex PCR. The sample gives about 87,000 clones, roughly 90% of which show up once; 2.8% is in the top ten. This sample comprised peripheral blood, obtained on day 0 of AZD1222 vaccination. The receptors come from an adult in good health. Both conserved end residues are part of each CDR3. The order of the fields is D gene, J gene, clone size, V gene, CDR3 protein, CDR3 DNA. A D gene is named only where the DNA matches it firmly. Some rows mark clone size as missing; the rest say once, few, many or name a class of expanded clone.

>.|TRBJ2-3|.|TRBV6-2/TRBV6-3
CASSYPDRSDTQYF
TGTGCCAGCAGTTACCCCGACAGATCGGATACGCAGTATTTT
>.|TRBJ1-6|.|TRBV4-2
CASSQETGFFNSPLHF
TGTGCCAGCAGCCAAGAAACAGGTTTTTTTAATTCACCCCTCCACTTT
>TRBD2|TRBJ2-3|.|TRBV7-3
CASSLTGGASGTYTQYF
TGTGCCAGCAGCTTAACCGGCGGTGCTAGCGGGACCTATACGCAGTATTTT
>.|TRBJ1-4|.|TRBV5-4
CASSRGLATNEKLFF
TGTGCCAGCAGCCGGGGACTTGCAACTAATGAAAAACTGTTTTTT
>.|TRBJ1-6|once|TRBV3-1/TRBV3-2
CASSQANGNSPLHF
TGTGCCAGCAGCCAAGCTAACGGGAATTCACCCCTCCACTTT
>.|TRBJ1-1|.|TRBV18
CASSPIRDTEAFF
TGTGCCAGCTCACCAATAAGGGATACTGAAGCTTTCTTT
>.|TRBJ2-5|.|TRBV19
CASSTSPEGETQYF
TGTGCCAGTAGTACATCTCCGGAGGGGGAGACCCAGTACTTC
>.|TRBJ1-6|.|TRBV5-4
CASSLGARTSYNSPLHF
TGTGCCAGCAGCTTGGGAGCCCGGACCAGCTATAATTCACCCCTCCACTTT
>TRBD1|TRBJ1-5|.|TRBV24-1
CATSDSRTGGVGAQHF
TGTGCCACCAGTGACTCTCGGACAGGGGGTGTAGGGGCCCAGCATTTT
>TRBD2|TRBJ2-1|.|TRBV6-4
CASSDSEREHNEQFF
TGTGCCAGCAGTGACTCCGAGCGGGAGCACAATGAGCAGTTCTTC
>.|TRBJ2-6|.|TRBV2
CASRAVDSGANVLTF
TGTGCCAGCAGGGCGGTGGACTCTGGGGCCAACGTCCTGACTTTC
>TRBD1|TRBJ1-1|.|TRBV5-1
CASSPGQGLRFSAEAFF
TGCGCCAGCAGCCCCGGACAGGGGCTTAGATTTTCCGCTGAAGCTTTCTTT
>TRBD2|TRBJ2-1|.|TRBV18
CASSPGGSVNEQFF
TGTGCCAGCTCTCCTGGCGGGAGCGTGAATGAGCAGTTCTTC
>.|TRBJ2-6|.|TRBV6-4
CASSDSNGAGANVLTF
TGTGCCAGCAGTGACTCGAACGGCGCTGGGGCCAACGTCCTGACTTTC